Listed below are T cell receptor beta chains from one sample, sequenced in a study of T cells in Graves' hyperthyroidism and ophthalmopathy. TCRdb ran MiXCR on the multiplex PCR reads and lists one entry per CDR3 protein. The table lists a few hundred thousand distinct CDR3 sequences, more than 20% of them singletons. The sequencing sample was made of blood. The receptors originated from a man younger than 35 with Graves' hyperthyroidism. The CDR3 runs from the conserved cysteine through the conserved F or W. The D gene is left open where the match is weak. A clone size is listed for some rows: how often the clone was seen (once, few, many), or a class if it is expanded.

V	length	J	D	size	CDR3	DNA
TRBV12-3/TRBV12-4	13	TRBJ1-5	TRBD1	once	CASSRGQGEPQHF	TGTGCCAGCAGCCGGGGACAGGGGGAGCCCCAGCATTTT
TRBV6-1	14	TRBJ2-5	NA	many	CASRRQRVQETQYF	TGTGCCAGCAGAAGACAGAGAGTACAAGAGACCCAGTACTTC
TRBV2	12	TRBJ1-5	NA	NA	CASKTVLGPQHF	TGTGCCAGCAAGACGGTTCTGGGACCCCAGCATTTT
TRBV20-1	11	TRBJ1-2	NA	many	CSARRGDGYTF	TGCAGTGCTCGCAGGGGTGATGGCTACACCTTC
TRBV12-3/TRBV12-4	15	TRBJ2-4	NA	many	CASSLRRGPRNIQYF	TGTGCCAGCAGTTTACGAAGGGGCCCCCGAAACATTCAGTACTTC
TRBV28	15	TRBJ1-1	NA	NA	CASRLKTVMNTEAFF	TGTGCCAGCCGATTAAAAACTGTTATGAACACTGAAGCTTTCTTT
TRBV30	15	TRBJ2-5	NA	few	CAWSRNSINQETQYF	TGTGCCTGGAGTAGGAACAGTATCAACCAAGAGACCCAGTACTTC
TRBV27	12	TRBJ2-1	NA	NA	CASSFRGAKQFF	TGTGCCAGCAGTTTCCGGGGGGCCAAGCAGTTCTTC
TRBV30	15	TRBJ1-1	NA	many	CAWSRLGTLNTEAFF	TGTGCCTGGAGCCGACTTGGGACACTGAACACTGAAGCTTTCTTT
TRBV24-1	16	TRBJ1-3	TRBD1	few	CATSEIRTGPLDTIYF	TGTGCCACCAGTGAGATACGGACAGGACCGTTGGACACCATATATTTT
TRBV5-1	18	TRBJ1-2	NA	NA	CASSLRLPGALANYGYTF	TGCGCCAGCAGCTTGAGACTGCCAGGGGCTTTAGCTAACTATGGCTACACCTTC
TRBV20-1	12	TRBJ1-3	NA	many	CSASKQGNTIYF	TGCAGTGCTAGTAAGCAAGGAAACACCATATATTTT
TRBV7-9	15	TRBJ2-7	TRBD1	many	CASSLSGQGAFEQYF	TGTGCCAGCAGCTTGTCCGGACAGGGGGCATTCGAGCAGTACTTC
TRBV11-2	15	TRBJ2-7	NA	many	CASSPALAGDYEQYF	TGTGCCAGCAGCCCAGCATTGGCAGGGGACTACGAGCAGTACTTC
TRBV19	15	TRBJ1-5	TRBD1	few	CASSWGQGASQPQHF	TGTGCCAGTAGCTGGGGACAGGGGGCTAGTCAGCCCCAGCATTTT
TRBV19	15	TRBJ1-1	TRBD1	few	CASSPDRVGGTEAFF	TGTGCCAGTAGCCCAGACAGGGTAGGAGGCACTGAAGCTTTCTTT
TRBV12-3/TRBV12-4	12	TRBJ2-5	NA	many	CASRHLQETQYF	TGTGCCAGCAGGCACCTCCAAGAGACCCAGTACTTC
TRBV29-1	14	TRBJ1-1	NA	NA	CSATHGGENTEAFF	TGCAGCGCTACCCACGGGGGGGAGAACACTGAAGCTTTCTTT
TRBV19	13	TRBJ1-5	NA	many	CASSGRWNQPQHF	TGTGCCAGTAGTGGACGGTGGAATCAGCCCCAGCATTTT
TRBV12-5	12	TRBJ2-7	TRBD1	many	CASGLTGDEQYF	TGTGCTAGTGGCCTGACAGGGGACGAGCAGTACTTC
TRBV10-3	17	TRBJ2-7	TRBD1	many	CAISVIRTDRDVDEQYF	TGTGCCATCAGTGTTATCCGGACGGACAGGGACGTCGACGAGCAGTACTTC
TRBV6-1	12	TRBJ2-7	NA	NA	CASSAEPREQYF	TGTGCCAGCAGTGCCGAGCCCCGCGAGCAGTACTTC
TRBV6-5	13	TRBJ1-5	NA	NA	CASSYEENQPQHF	TGTGCCAGCAGTTACGAGGAGAATCAGCCCCAGCATTTT
TRBV10-2	15	TRBJ2-5	TRBD1	many	CASSERQGLAETQYF	TGCGCCAGCAGTGAGCGACAGGGGCTAGCGGAGACCCAGTACTTC
TRBV9	13	TRBJ2-7	NA	NA	CASSTAPLYEQYF	TGTGCCAGCAGCACCGCCCCCCTTTACGAGCAGTACTTC
TRBV27	12	TRBJ1-1	NA	many	CASMALNTEAFF	TGTGCCAGCATGGCACTTAACACTGAAGCTTTCTTT
TRBV3-1	14	TRBJ2-7	NA	NA	CASSQGSSLFEQYF	TGTGCCAGCAGCCAAGGATCGAGTCTGTTTGAGCAGTACTTC
TRBV6-5	14	TRBJ2-2	TRBD1	many	CASMGTGDTGELFF	TGTGCCAGCATGGGGACAGGGGACACCGGGGAGCTGTTTTTT
TRBV30	12	TRBJ1-2	NA	many	CAWKVEIKGYTF	TGTGCCTGGAAAGTCGAGATAAAGGGCTACACCTTC
TRBV6-2/TRBV6-3	13	TRBJ2-7	NA	many	CASSYAGPYEQYF	TGTGCCAGCAGTTATGCGGGGCCCTACGAGCAGTACTTC
TRBV4-1	12	TRBJ2-5	NA	many	CASSRDKETQYF	TGCGCCAGCAGCCGGGACAAAGAGACCCAGTACTTC
TRBV14	15	TRBJ2-5	NA	NA	CASSQDRWFPETQYF	TGTGCCAGCAGCCAAGATAGATGGTTCCCAGAGACCCAGTACTTC
TRBV4-1	12	TRBJ1-1	NA	few	CASSPFRAEAFF	TGCGCCAGCAGCCCCTTCAGGGCTGAAGCTTTCTTT
TRBV9	15	TRBJ2-7	TRBD1	many	CASSVDGTGDPEQYF	TGTGCCAGCAGCGTGGACGGGACAGGGGACCCCGAGCAGTACTTC
TRBV28	15	TRBJ1-3	TRBD1	many	CASNPLGQGENTIYF	TGTGCCAGCAATCCCTTGGGACAGGGTGAAAACACCATATATTTT
TRBV5-1	13	TRBJ2-7	NA	NA	CASSPDGFYEQYF	TGCGCCAGCAGTCCGGACGGATTCTACGAGCAGTACTTC
TRBV27	17	TRBJ2-5	NA	NA	CASSLISDKGGRATKYF	TGTGCCAGCAGTTTAATTAGTGACAAGGGAGGCAGGGCGACCAAGTACTTC
TRBV24-1	15	TRBJ1-5	NA	many	CATSDSDPSNQPQHF	TGTGCCACCAGTGATTCGGACCCTAGCAATCAGCCCCAGCATTTT
TRBV28	15	TRBJ1-2	NA	many	CASSRPRGGSYGYTF	TGTGCCAGCAGCCGCCCCCGGGGCGGTAGCTATGGCTACACCTTC
TRBV13	14	TRBJ2-7	TRBD1	many	CASSLQGAYSEQYF	TGTGCCAGCAGCCTACAGGGGGCATACAGCGAGCAGTACTTC
TRBV11-2	15	TRBJ1-5	TRBD1	NA	CASSLEGTAHQPQHF	TGTGCCAGCAGCTTAGAGGGGACAGCTCATCAGCCCCAGCATTTT
TRBV11-2	14	TRBJ2-5	TRBD1	many	CASSAARGTETQYF	TGTGCCAGCAGCGCGGCCAGGGGGACGGAGACCCAGTACTTC
TRBV12-3/TRBV12-4	14	TRBJ2-4	TRBD1	many	CASFRTGGMGIQYF	TGTGCGAGTTTTCGGACAGGGGGTATGGGCATTCAGTACTTC
TRBV6-4	13	TRBJ2-3	NA	NA	CASSENEADTQYF	TGTGCCAGCAGTGAGAATGAGGCAGATACGCAGTATTTT
TRBV25-1	15	TRBJ2-7	TRBD2	NA	CASSESGRASYEQYF	TGTGCCAGCAGTGAATCCGGGAGGGCTAGCTACGAGCAGTACTTC
TRBV10-1	15	TRBJ2-7	TRBD2	NA	CASSALAERTYEQYF	TGCGCCAGCAGTGCACTAGCGGAAAGGACCTACGAGCAGTACTTC
TRBV6-1	14	TRBJ2-2	NA	many	CASATTGNTGELFF	TGTGCCAGCGCAACAACAGGGAACACCGGGGAGCTGTTTTTT
TRBV6-1	14	TRBJ2-2	NA	many	CASRPPQVTGELFF	TGTGCCAGCAGGCCGCCACAGGTGACCGGGGAGCTGTTTTTT
TRBV12-5	14	TRBJ2-7	NA	NA	CASGLRDTRYEQYF	TGTGCTAGTGGTTTGAGGGACACACGATACGAGCAGTACTTC